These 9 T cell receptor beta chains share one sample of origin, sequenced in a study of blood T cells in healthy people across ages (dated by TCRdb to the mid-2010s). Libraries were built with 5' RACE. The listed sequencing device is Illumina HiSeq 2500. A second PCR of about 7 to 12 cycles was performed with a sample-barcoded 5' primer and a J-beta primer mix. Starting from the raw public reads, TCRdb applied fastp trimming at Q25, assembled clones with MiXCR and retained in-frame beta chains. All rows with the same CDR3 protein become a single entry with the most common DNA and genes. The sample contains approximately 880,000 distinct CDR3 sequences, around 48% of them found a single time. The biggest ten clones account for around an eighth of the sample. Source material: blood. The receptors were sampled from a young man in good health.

CDR3 bases: TGTGCCAGCAGCCCCGGCGTTGGTGAGCAGTTCTTC. Protein sequence: CASSPGVGEQFF. V gene TRBV7-9 combines with J gene TRBJ2-1; no reliable D call. Germline assignment: CDR1 SEHNR and CDR2 FQNEAQ (reference sequence). This CDR3 is built from 12 residues. With 5 bases removed from V and 9 bases from J, the gap between germline ends came to 11 bases.

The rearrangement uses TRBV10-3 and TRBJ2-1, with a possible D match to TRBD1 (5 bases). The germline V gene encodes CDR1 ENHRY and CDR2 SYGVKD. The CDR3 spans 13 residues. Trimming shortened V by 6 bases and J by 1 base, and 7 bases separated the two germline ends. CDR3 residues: CAISQGSYNEQFF. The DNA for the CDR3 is TGTGCCATCAGCCAGGGATCCTACAATGAGCAGTTCTTC.

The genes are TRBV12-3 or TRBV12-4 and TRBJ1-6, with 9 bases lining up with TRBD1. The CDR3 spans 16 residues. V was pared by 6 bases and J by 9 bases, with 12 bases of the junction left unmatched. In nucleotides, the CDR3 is TGTGCCAGCAGCCTAACAGGGGGCGGAATTCGTTCACCCCTCCACTTT. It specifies CASSLTGGGIRSPLHF.

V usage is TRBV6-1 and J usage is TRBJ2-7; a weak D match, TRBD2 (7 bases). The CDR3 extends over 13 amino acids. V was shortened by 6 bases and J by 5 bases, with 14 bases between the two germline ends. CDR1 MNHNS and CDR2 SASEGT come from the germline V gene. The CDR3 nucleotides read TGTGCCAGCAGCGATGGGGGGGCCAACGAGCAGTACTTC. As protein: CASSDGGANEQYF.

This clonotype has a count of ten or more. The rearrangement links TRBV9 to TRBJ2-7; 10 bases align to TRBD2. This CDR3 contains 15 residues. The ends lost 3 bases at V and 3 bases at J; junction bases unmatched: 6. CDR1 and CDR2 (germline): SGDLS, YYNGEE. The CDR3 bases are TGTGCCAGCAGCGCAAGCGGGGGGGCAAACTACGAGCAGTACTTC. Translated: CASSASGGANYEQYF.

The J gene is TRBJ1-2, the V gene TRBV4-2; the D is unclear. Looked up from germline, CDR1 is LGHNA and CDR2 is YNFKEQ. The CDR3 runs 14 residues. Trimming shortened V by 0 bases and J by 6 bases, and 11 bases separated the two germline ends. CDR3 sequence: CASSQDSKEDGYTF. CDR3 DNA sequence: TGTGCCAGCAGCCAAGATAGTAAGGAAGATGGCTACACCTTC.

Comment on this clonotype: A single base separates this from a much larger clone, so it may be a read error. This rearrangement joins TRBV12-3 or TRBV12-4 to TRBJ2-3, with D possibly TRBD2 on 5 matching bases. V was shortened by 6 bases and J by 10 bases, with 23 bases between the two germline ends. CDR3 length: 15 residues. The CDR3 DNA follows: TGTGCCAGCAGGTTCTTTTCGGGAACGACAAGTGCGCAGTATTTT. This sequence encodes CASRFFSGTTSAQYF.

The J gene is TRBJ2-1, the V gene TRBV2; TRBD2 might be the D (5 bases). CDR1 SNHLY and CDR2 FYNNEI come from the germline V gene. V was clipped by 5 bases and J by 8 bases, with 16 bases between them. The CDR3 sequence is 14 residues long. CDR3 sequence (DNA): TGTGCCAGCAGTTTCGGACTGAGCGGCGATGAGCAGTTCTTC. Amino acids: CASSFGLSGDEQFF.

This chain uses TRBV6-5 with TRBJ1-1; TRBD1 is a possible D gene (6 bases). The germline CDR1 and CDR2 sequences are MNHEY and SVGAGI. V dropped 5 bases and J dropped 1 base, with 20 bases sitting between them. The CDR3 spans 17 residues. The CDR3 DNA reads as TGTGCCAGCAGTCTACACCGCGGCGGGACAACGAACACTGAAGCTTTCTTT. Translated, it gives CASSLHRGGTTNTEAFF.